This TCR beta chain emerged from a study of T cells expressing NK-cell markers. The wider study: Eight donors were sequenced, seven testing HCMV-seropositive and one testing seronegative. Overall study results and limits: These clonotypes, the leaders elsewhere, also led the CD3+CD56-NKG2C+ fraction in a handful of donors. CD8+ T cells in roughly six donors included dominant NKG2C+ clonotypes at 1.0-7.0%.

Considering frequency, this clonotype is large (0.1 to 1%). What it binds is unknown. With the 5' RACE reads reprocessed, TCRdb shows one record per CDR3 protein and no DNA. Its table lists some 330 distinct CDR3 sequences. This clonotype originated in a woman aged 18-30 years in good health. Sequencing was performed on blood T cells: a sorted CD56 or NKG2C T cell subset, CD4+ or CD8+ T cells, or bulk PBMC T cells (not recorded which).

The CDR3 region is CASSDRATYNEQFF. This chain uses TRBV13 with TRBJ2-1; TCRdb indicates TRBD1, and absent DNA this call remains unverified. CDR3 length: 14 amino acids. Germline loops: CDR1 PRHDT, CDR2 FYEKMQ (reference sequence).